This T cell receptor beta chain is from a study of T cell responses to AZD1222 COVID-19 vaccine. Points from the study as a whole: Nearly half of spike-specific TCRs reportedly target unmutated variant regions. Only a handful of people who got AZD1222 tested seropositive at baseline.

TCRdb keeps only in-frame clones here, not all; method: immunoSEQ multiplex PCR. The table lists roughly 120,000 clones, more than 70% of them singletons. The CDR3 is made up of 12 amino acids. Trimming cost V 8 bases and J 2 bases, with 9 bases left between them. In the case of this clone: The antigen is undetermined.

The chain links TRBV12-3 or TRBV12-4 to TRBJ1-2; D is uncertain. The source material was peripheral blood, sampled 28 days after the second AZD1222 dose. The sequence derives from an adult who received the AZD1222 COVID-19 vaccine. This CDR3 is CASEGGNYGYTF. As DNA, the CDR3 is TGTGCCAGCGAGGGTGGCAACTATGGCTACACCTTC.